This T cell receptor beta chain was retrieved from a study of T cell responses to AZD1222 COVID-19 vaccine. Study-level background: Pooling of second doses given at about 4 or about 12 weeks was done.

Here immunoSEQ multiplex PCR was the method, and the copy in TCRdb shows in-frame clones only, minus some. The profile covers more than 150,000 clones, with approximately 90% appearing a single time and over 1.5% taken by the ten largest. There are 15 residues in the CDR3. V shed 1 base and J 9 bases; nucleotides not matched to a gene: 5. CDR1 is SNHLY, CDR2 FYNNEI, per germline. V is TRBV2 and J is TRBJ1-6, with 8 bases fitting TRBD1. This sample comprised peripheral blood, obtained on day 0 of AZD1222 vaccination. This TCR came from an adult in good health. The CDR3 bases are TGTGCCAGCAGTGAAGGGCAGGGGGCGGTTTCACCCCTCCACTTT. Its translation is CASSEGQGAVSPLHF.